This T cell receptor beta chain was captured by sequencing in a study of OX40 agonist ivuxolimab in advanced cancers. Assay used: immunoSEQ multiplex PCR; TCRdb lists only in-frame clones, some missing. Of tens of thousands of clones in the sample, around four fifths were seen once. Peripheral blood came from all dose cohorts at three timepoints. This specimen consisted of CD4+ or CD8+ T cells sorted from blood, obtained in a trial of the OX40 agonist ivuxolimab. This clonotype originated in an adult with an advanced solid tumor such as melanoma, head and neck, liver or kidney cancer.

The CDR3 sequence: CASSPRLPDRSSLSNEKLFF. Here the CDR3 DNA reads TGTGCCAGCTCACCACGTCTTCCGGACAGGAGTTCGCTCTCTAATGAAAAACTGTTTTTT. The chain has TRBV18 and TRBJ1-4; 7 positions agree with TRBD1. This CDR3 comprises 20 residues. CDR1 KGHSH and CDR2 LQKENI come from the germline V gene. V was clipped by 1 base and J by 3 bases; unmatched bases: 17.